This entry describes one T cell receptor beta chain. What it recognizes is unknown. The data were taken from a study of response to subunit inactivated influenza vaccine. The study, taken as a whole, reports: It was suggested by the authors that few new T cells are recruited by each seasonal influenza vaccination.

This CDR3 region has 15 residues. Trimming stripped 4 bases from V and 4 bases from J, with 14 bases between. The germline V gene encodes CDR1 SGDLS and CDR2 YYNGEE. Each CDR3 protein is one row after TCRdb ran MiXCR on the RT-PCR reads. Of 650,000 or so distinct CDR3 sequences in the sample, less than 15% are singletons; the top ten hold approximately 7.6%. The sequences come from PBMCs from blood, collected 14 days before vaccination. The chain carries TRBV9 and TRBJ2-2, with a weak D call TRBD2 (6 bases). The sequence was collected from a man aged 45-60 years who received an inactivated influenza vaccine. CDR3 sequence reads: CASSFRRGGTGELFF. In DNA form, the CDR3 reads TGTGCCAGCAGCTTTCGCCGGGGAGGCACCGGGGAGCTGTTTTTT.